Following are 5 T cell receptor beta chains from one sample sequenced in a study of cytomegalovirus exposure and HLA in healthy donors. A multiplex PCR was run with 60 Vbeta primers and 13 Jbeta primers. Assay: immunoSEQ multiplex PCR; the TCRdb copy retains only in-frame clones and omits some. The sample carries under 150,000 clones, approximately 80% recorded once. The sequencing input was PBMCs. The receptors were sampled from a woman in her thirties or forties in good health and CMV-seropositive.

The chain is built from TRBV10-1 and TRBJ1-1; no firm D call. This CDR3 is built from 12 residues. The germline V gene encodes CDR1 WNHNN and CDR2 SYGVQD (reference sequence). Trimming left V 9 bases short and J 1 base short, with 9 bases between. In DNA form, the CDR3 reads TGCGCCAGTTCCCGGGGGAACACTGAAGCTTTCTTT. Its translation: CASSRGNTEAFF.

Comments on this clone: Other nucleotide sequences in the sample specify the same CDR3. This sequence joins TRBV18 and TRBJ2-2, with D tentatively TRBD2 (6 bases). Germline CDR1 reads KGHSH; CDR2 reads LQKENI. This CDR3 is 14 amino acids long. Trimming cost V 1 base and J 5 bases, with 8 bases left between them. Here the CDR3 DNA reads TGTGCCAGCTCACCACGAGGAGGGACCGGGGAGCTGTTTTTT. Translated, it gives CASSPRGGTGELFF.

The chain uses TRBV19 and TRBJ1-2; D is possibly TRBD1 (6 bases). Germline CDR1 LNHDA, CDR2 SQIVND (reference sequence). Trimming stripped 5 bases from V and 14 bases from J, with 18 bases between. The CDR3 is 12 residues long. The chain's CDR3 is CASSPRDIGWTF. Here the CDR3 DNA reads TGTGCCAGTAGTCCAAGGGACATCGGTTGGACCTTC. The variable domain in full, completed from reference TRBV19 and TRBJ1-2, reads DGGITQSPKYLFRKEGQNVTLSCEQNLNHDAMYWYRQDPGQGLRLIYYSQIVNDFQKGDIAEGYSVSREKKESFPLTVTSAQKNPTAFYLCASSPRDIGWTFGSGTRLTVV.

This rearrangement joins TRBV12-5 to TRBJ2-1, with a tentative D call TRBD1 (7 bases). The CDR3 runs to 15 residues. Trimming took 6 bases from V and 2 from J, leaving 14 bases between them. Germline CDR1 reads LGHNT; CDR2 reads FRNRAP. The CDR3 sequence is CASGPQGRTYNEQFF. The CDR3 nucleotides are TGTGCTAGTGGCCCACAGGGGAGGACCTACAATGAGCAGTTCTTC.

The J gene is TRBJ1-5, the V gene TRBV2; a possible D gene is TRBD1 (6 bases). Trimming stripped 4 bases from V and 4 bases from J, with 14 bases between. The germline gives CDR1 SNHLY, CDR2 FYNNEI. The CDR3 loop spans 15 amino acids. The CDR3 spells CASSGTVERNQPQHF. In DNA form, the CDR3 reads TGTGCCAGCAGTGGGACAGTGGAGCGGAATCAGCCCCAGCATTTT.